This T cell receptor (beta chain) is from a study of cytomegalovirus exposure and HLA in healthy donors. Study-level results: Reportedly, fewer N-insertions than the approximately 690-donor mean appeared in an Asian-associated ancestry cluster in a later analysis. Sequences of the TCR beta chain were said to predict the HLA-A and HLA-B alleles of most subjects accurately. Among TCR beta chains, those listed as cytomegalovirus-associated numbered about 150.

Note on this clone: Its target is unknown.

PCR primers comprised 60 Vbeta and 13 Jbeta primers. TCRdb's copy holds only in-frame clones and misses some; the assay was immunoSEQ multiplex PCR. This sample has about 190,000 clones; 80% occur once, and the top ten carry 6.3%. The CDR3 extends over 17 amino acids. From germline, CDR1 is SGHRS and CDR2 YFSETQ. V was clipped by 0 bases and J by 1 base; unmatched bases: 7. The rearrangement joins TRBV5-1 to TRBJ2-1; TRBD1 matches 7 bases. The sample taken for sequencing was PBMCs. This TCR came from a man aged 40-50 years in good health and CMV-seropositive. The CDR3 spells CASSLGRGGSSYNEQFF. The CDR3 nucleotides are TGCGCCAGCAGCTTGGGGCGAGGGGGCTCTTCCTACAATGAGCAGTTCTTC.